This T cell receptor beta chain originates from a study of cytomegalovirus exposure and HLA in healthy donors. Concerning this clone itself: The antigen is not known.

The study's findings and limits: The dataset shows that most TCR sequences were rare, while some public TCRs occurred in many donors.

The CDR3 runs to 16 residues. Germline V gene sequence: CDR1 LNHDA, CDR2 SQIVND (reference sequence). V trimming: 10 bases; J trimming: 0 bases; junction bases outside the gene matches: 14. A multiplex PCR was run with 60 Vbeta primers and 13 Jbeta primers. The table came from immunoSEQ multiplex PCR; TCRdb's copy has only in-frame clones and leaves some out. With more than 90,000 clones in the sample, the ten largest clones hold approximately 6.2%. Sequencing was carried out using PBMCs. The V call is TRBV19, the J call TRBJ2-7; TRBD1 matches 8 bases. This clonotype was obtained from a man aged 40-49 years in good health and CMV-seropositive. CDR3 region: CATRGQEPANSYEQYF. The CDR3 DNA is TGTGCCACCAGGGGACAGGAGCCCGCAAACTCCTACGAGCAGTACTTC.